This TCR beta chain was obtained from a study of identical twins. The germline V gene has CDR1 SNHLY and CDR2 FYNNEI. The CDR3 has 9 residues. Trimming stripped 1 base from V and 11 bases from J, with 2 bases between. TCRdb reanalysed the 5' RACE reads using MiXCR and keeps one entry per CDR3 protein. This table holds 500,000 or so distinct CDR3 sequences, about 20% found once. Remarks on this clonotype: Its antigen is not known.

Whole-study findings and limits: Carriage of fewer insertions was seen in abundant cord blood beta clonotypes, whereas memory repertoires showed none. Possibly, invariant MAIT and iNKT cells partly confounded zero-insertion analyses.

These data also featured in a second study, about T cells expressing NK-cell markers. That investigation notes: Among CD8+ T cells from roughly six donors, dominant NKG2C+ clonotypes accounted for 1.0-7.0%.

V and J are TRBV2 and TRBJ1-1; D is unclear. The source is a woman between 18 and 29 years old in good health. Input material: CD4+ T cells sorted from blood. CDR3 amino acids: CASSEVAFF. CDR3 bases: TGTGCCAGCAGTGAAGTTGCTTTCTTT.